This TCR beta chain is drawn from a study of shared clonotypes between healthy human individuals. Germline CDR1 SGHRS, CDR2 YFSETQ. V shed 6 bases and J 8 bases; nucleotides not matched to a gene: 12. The CDR3 is 15 residues long. In this sample, this clone turned up a few times. Sequenced by immunoSEQ multiplex PCR; TCRdb stores in-frame clones only, minus some. The table shows about 960,000 clones, with around three quarters occurring only once. Source material: memory CD4+ T cells sorted from blood. Subset described: CD45RA-negative fraction. The TCR originated in a man younger than 30 in good health. This chain uses TRBV5-1 with TRBJ2-1; the match to TRBD1 covers 9 bases. In DNA form, the CDR3 reads TGCGCCAGCACCCCCGGGACAGGGAGTTCCCATGAGCAGTTCTTC. This gives the protein CASTPGTGSSHEQFF.